This T cell receptor (beta chain) was recovered during a study of T cell repertoires in cytomegalovirus infection. CDR3 length: 13 amino acids. Germline V gene lookup returns CDR1 SGHAT and CDR2 FQNNGV. With 9 bases removed from V and 0 bases from J, the gap between germline ends came to 9 bases. TCRdb reprocessed the reads via MiXCR and lists one record per CDR3 protein. The data show about 310,000 distinct CDR3 sequences, 25% seen once. About this clonotype: Its antigen is as yet unknown.

Sequenced material: cultured PBMCs, taken from culture after CMV antigen stimulation. The source of this sequence is a human donor in good health (CMV status not recorded). Some clones in this sample may be carry-over from other donors' samples. V and J are TRBV11-2 and TRBJ2-1; D remains ambiguous. CDR3 nucleotide sequence: TGTGCCAGTGGATCTAGCTCCTACAATGAGCAGTTCTTC. Its protein product is CASGSSSYNEQFF.